Below, 27 T cell receptor beta chains from the same sample are listed, as sequenced in a study of blood T cell repertoires in COVID-19. Sequencing was performed with immunoSEQ multiplex PCR; in TCRdb, only in-frame clones are kept and a portion is missing. Found here are approximately 250,000 clones, nearly 85% of them singletons; the top ten hold around 7.8%. The source material was peripheral blood. These receptors were collected from a human donor in a cohort sampled during active COVID-19.

The table lists this clone with a few counts. This rearrangement joins TRBV6-2 or TRBV6-3 to TRBJ2-1; the D gene is possibly TRBD1 (6 bases). Trimming left V 2 bases short and J 8 bases short, with 13 bases between. The CDR3 covers 14 residues. The germline V gene encodes CDR1 MNHEY and CDR2 SVGEGT. The CDR3 DNA reads as TGTGCCAGCAGTTACGAAGGGGGTGGCCATGAGCAGTTCTTC. Its protein is CASSYEGGGHEQFF.

The CDR3 DNA is TGTGCCAGCAGCTTAGACAGTACCCTCTATGGCTACACCTTC. Protein sequence: CASSLDSTLYGYTF. The gene calls are TRBV7-3 and TRBJ1-2; a possible D gene is TRBD1 (5 bases). Trimming stripped 2 bases from V and 4 bases from J, with 11 bases between. The CDR3 contains 14 residues. The germline V gene has CDR1 SGHTA and CDR2 FQGTGA. Combining the CDR3 with reference TRBV7-3 and TRBJ1-2 gives the whole variable domain GAGVSQTPSNKVTEKGKYVELRCDPISGHTALYWYRQSLGQGPEFLIYFQGTGAADDSGLPNDRFFAVRPEGSVSTLKIQRTERGDSAVYLCASSLDSTLYGYTFGSGTRLTVV.

Remarks on this clone: Other DNA sequences from this sample encode an identical CDR3 as well. CDR3 sequence: CASSVGQMNTEAFF. The CDR3 DNA is TGTGCCAGCAGCGTGGGACAGATGAACACTGAAGCTTTCTTT. The chain recombines TRBV5-4 with TRBJ1-1; TRBD1 matches 7 bases. The CDR3 runs to 14 residues. CDR1 SGHNT and CDR2 YYREEE come from the germline V gene (reference sequence). The J segment lost 0 bases and the V segment lost 4 bases, leaving 3 bases of the junction unmatched.

CDR3 bases: TGCGCCAGCAGCTTGGCTGCGACTAGCGGGGTGGCCTCCTACGAGCAGTACTTC. As protein: CASSLAATSGVASYEQYF. The chain employs TRBV5-1 and TRBJ2-7, with TRBD2 matching 11 bases. J was trimmed by 0 bases and V by 0 bases; bases with no gene match: 8. The CDR3 sequence is 18 residues long. Per germline, CDR1 SGHRS and CDR2 YFSETQ. Combining the CDR3 with reference TRBV5-1 and TRBJ2-7 gives the whole variable domain KAGVTQTPRYLIKTRGQQVTLSCSPISGHRSVSWYQQTPGQGLQFLFEYFSETQRNKGNFPGRFSGRQFSNSRSEMNVSTLELGDSALYLCASSLAATSGVASYEQYFGPGTRLTVT.

The sample holds one count of this clone. The rearrangement uses TRBV29-1 and TRBJ2-3, with D possibly TRBD1 on 5 matching bases. CDR1 is SQVTM, CDR2 ANQGSEA, per germline. V gave up 8 bases and J gave up 1 base, with 10 bases separating them. The CDR3 sequence is 12 residues long. The CDR3 DNA reads TGCAGCTCCGAGACAGGCACAGATACGCAGTATTTT. Amino acids: CSSETGTDTQYF.

The chain has TRBV7-9 and TRBJ2-1; 9 nucleotides match TRBD2. Germline V gene lookup returns CDR1 SEHNR and CDR2 FQNEAQ (reference sequence). This CDR3 contains 15 residues. V lost 4 bases and J lost 4; bases outside the gene matches: 5. In DNA, the CDR3 is TGTGCCAGCAGCTCGAGGACTAGCGCTTACAATGAGCAGTTCTTC. Its translation: CASSSRTSAYNEQFF.

The chain carries TRBV18 and TRBJ2-3; possible D gene TRBD2, 5 bases. V lost 5 bases to trimming and J lost 0 bases, with 15 bases between them. CDR1 and CDR2 from the germline V gene are KGHSH and LQKENI. The CDR3 covers 16 residues. CDR3 bases: TGTGCCAGCTCATTACTTCCGGAGGCTAGCACAGATACGCAGTATTTT. Translated: CASSLLPEASTDTQYF. The whole variable domain, remainder taken from reference TRBV18 and TRBJ2-3, is NAGVMQNPRHLVRRRGQEARLRCSPMKGHSHVYWYRQLPEEGLKFMVYLQKENIIDESGMPKERFSAEFPKEGPSILRIQQVVRGDSAAYFCASSLLPEASTDTQYFGPGTRLTVL.

The chain has TRBV10-3 and TRBJ2-7, with TRBD1 matching over 11 bases. The CDR3 has 11 amino acids. Trimming removed 10 bases from V and 6 bases from J; junction bases left unmatched: 2. Germline CDR1 reads ENHRY; CDR2 reads SYGVKD. The CDR3 DNA reads as TGTGCCACCGGGACAGGGGGCGAGCAGTACTTC. Encoded protein: CATGTGGEQYF.

This sequence joins TRBV18 and TRBJ2-2, with D hard to call. Trimming stripped 1 base from V and 8 bases from J, with 8 bases between. This CDR3 is 13 amino acids long. The germline CDR1 and CDR2 sequences are KGHSH and LQKENI. CDR3 region: CASSPLPGGELFF. CDR3 nucleotides: TGTGCCAGCTCACCACTGCCCGGGGGGGAGCTGTTTTTT.

CDR3 nucleotides: TGTGCCAGCAGTTACGACGGGACAGGGGGGCAGCCCCAGCATTTT. As protein: CASSYDGTGGQPQHF. The chain combines TRBV6-5 with TRBJ1-5; 11 positions agree with TRBD1. The CDR3 is 15 amino acids. Germline trimming cut 2 bases from V and 7 bases from J; bases unmatched to any gene: 4. The germline V gene has CDR1 MNHEY and CDR2 SVGAGI.

The genes are TRBV19 and TRBJ1-6, with TRBD1 matching 9 bases. This CDR3 comprises 15 residues. V shed 6 bases and J 9 bases; nucleotides not matched to a gene: 9. In germline, CDR1 is LNHDA, CDR2 SQIVND (reference sequence). CDR3: CASRTRQGGSSPLHF. The CDR3 coding sequence is TGTGCCAGTAGGACTAGACAGGGGGGAAGTTCACCCCTCCACTTT.

V usage is TRBV5-1 and J usage is TRBJ2-2, with 8 bases lining up with TRBD2. Germline V gene lookup returns CDR1 SGHRS and CDR2 YFSETQ. The V gene end was trimmed by 5 bases and the J gene end by 1 base; junction bases not matched to a gene: 13. The CDR3 runs 18 residues. CDR3 nucleotides: TGCGCCAGCAGGTCGGCGGGCGCGGGGGGACTGAACACCGGGGAGCTGTTTTTT. Translated, it gives CASRSAGAGGLNTGELFF.

The V and J genes are TRBV4-1 and TRBJ2-3; D ambiguous. This CDR3 is built from 13 residues. CDR1 MGHRA and CDR2 YSYEKL come from the germline V gene. V dropped 1 base and J dropped 5 bases, with 7 bases sitting between them. The CDR3 DNA reads as TGCGCCAGCAGCCAAGCGATCAGAGATACGCAGTATTTT. It is translated as CASSQAIRDTQYF.

The chain uses TRBV7-2 and TRBJ2-7; maybe TRBD2 (6 bases). The ends were cut back, 5 bases at V and 1 base at J, with 18 bases in the middle. Looked up from germline, CDR1 is SGHTA and CDR2 is FQGNSA. The length of the CDR3 is 16 residues. The CDR3 DNA reads as TGTGCCAGCAGCCCAGGGAGGCAGGTAAAGTCCTACGAGCAGTACTTC. Residues: CASSPGRQVKSYEQYF.

For this clone: This same CDR3 is encoded by further DNA sequences in the sample. The chain joins TRBV5-8 to TRBJ1-1; TRBD1 is a possible D gene (5 bases). The CDR3 totals 13 residues. CDR1 and CDR2 (germline): SGHTS, YDEGEE. V was cut by 2 bases and J by 2 bases, with 7 bases left in between. In DNA, the CDR3 is TGTGCCAGCAGCTTTACAGGCAACACTGAAGCTTTCTTT. It translates to CASSFTGNTEAFF.

This clone came up once. The rearrangement links TRBV27 to TRBJ1-1; 8 bases align to TRBD1. The CDR3 runs to 14 residues. CDR1 is MNHEY and CDR2 is SMNVEV in the germline V gene (reference sequence). V was pared by 3 bases and J by 6 bases, with 6 bases of the junction left unmatched. The CDR3 sequence: CASSLAQGAAEAFF. CDR3 coding DNA: TGTGCCAGCAGTTTGGCGCAGGGGGCCGCTGAAGCTTTCTTT.

Notes on this clone: The sample carries other DNA sequences with the same CDR3. The V and J genes are TRBV18 and TRBJ2-7; D possibly corresponds to TRBD1 (6 bases). V was clipped by 3 bases and J by 4 bases, with 7 bases between them. CDR1 KGHSH and CDR2 LQKENI come from the germline V gene. CDR3 length equals 12 residues. The CDR3 protein is CASSPTGYEQYF. Written as DNA, the CDR3 is TGTGCCAGCTCACCTACAGGGTACGAGCAGTACTTC.

This clone appeared a single time. The chain has TRBV5-8 and TRBJ1-3; D is possibly TRBD1 (5 bases). The CDR3 length is 17 residues. The germline V gene has CDR1 SGHTS and CDR2 YDEGEE. V was pared by 3 bases and J by 0 bases, with 16 bases between. CDR3 sequence (DNA): TGTGCCAGCAGCTCTACCGGGACTGCTAGCTCTGGAAACACCATATATTTT. Protein: CASSSTGTASSGNTIYF.

This chain connects TRBV5-1 to TRBJ1-1; 10 nucleotides line up with TRBD1. Germline V lookup: CDR1 SGHRS, CDR2 YFSETQ. V gave up 3 bases and J gave up 1 base; unmatched junction bases: 9. This CDR3 is 17 amino acids long. The CDR3 region has the DNA TGCGCCAGCAGCTCCCCGGGACAGGGGCTCGGGAACACTGAAGCTTTCTTT. Encoded protein: CASSSPGQGLGNTEAFF.

The V call is TRBV12-3 or TRBV12-4, the J call TRBJ1-1; D unclear. With 1 base removed from V and 7 bases from J, the gap between germline ends came to 10 bases. The CDR3 covers 13 residues. The CDR3 DNA sequence: TGTGCCAGCAGTTTAGGGGGAGTGGGTGAAGCTTTCTTT. Its protein product is CASSLGGVGEAFF.

The chain links TRBV4-3 to TRBJ2-7; 7 nucleotides line up with TRBD1. This CDR3 contains 16 residues. The germline gives CDR1 LGHNA, CDR2 YSLEER. With V trimmed by 3 bases and J by 4 bases, 12 bases remained unmatched. The CDR3 nucleotides read TGCGCCAGCAGCCAGGACCGGGACAGCTTTTTATACGAGCAGTACTTC. It specifies CASSQDRDSFLYEQYF.

Only one count was recorded for this clone. The chain has TRBV29-1 and TRBJ2-3; D is perhaps TRBD1 (5 bases). CDR3 length: 9 amino acids. Germline V gene data show CDR1 as SQVTM and CDR2 as ANQGSEA. The CDR3 is CLRVHTQYF. The CDR3, as DNA: TGCCTCAGGGTCCATACGCAGTATTTT.

The chain recombines TRBV10-2 with TRBJ2-1, with TRBD2 matching over 9 bases. The CDR3 runs to 15 residues. Trimming removed 3 bases from V and 10 bases from J; junction bases left unmatched: 10. CDR1 is WSHSY and CDR2 is SAAADI in the germline V gene. The CDR3 protein is CASSDPGTSITEQFF. The CDR3 coding sequence is TGCGCCAGCAGTGACCCCGGGACTAGCATAACGGAGCAGTTCTTC.

J is TRBJ2-1 and V is TRBV18; D is possibly TRBD2 (6 bases). The germline V gene encodes CDR1 KGHSH and CDR2 LQKENI. With 2 bases removed from V and 0 bases from J, the gap between germline ends came to 8 bases. The CDR3 consists of 15 residues. The DNA of the CDR3 is TGTGCCAGCTCACCAGGGACTCCCTCCTACAATGAGCAGTTCTTC. Protein sequence: CASSPGTPSYNEQFF.

This sequence joins TRBV11-3 and TRBJ2-1; D possibly corresponds to TRBD1 (6 bases). The CDR3 totals 14 residues. Germline loops: CDR1 SGHNT, CDR2 YENEEA. V dropped 8 bases and J dropped 3 bases, with 14 bases sitting between them. DNA for the CDR3: TGTGCCAGCGCGACTGACAGGAGCTACAATGAGCAGTTCTTC. Its protein product is CASATDRSYNEQFF.

V usage is TRBV7-9 and J usage is TRBJ1-1; a possible D gene is TRBD1 (6 bases). This CDR3 contains 16 residues. V was cut by 6 bases and J by 2 bases, with 19 bases left in between. In germline, CDR1 is SEHNR, CDR2 FQNEAQ (reference sequence). The CDR3 here is CASSHRTGTLNTEAFF. As DNA, the CDR3 is TGTGCCAGCAGTCATCGCACCGGGACACTAAACACTGAAGCTTTCTTT.

The rearrangement joins TRBV11-2 to TRBJ2-7, with D perhaps matching TRBD1 (5 bases). V was trimmed by 0 bases and J by 9 bases, leaving 15 bases between them. This CDR3 is 14 amino acids long. In germline, CDR1 is SGHAT, CDR2 FQNNGV. The CDR3 coding sequence is TGTGCCAGCAGCTTAGAACGAGCAGGGAATATGCAGTACTTC. Amino acids: CASSLERAGNMQYF.